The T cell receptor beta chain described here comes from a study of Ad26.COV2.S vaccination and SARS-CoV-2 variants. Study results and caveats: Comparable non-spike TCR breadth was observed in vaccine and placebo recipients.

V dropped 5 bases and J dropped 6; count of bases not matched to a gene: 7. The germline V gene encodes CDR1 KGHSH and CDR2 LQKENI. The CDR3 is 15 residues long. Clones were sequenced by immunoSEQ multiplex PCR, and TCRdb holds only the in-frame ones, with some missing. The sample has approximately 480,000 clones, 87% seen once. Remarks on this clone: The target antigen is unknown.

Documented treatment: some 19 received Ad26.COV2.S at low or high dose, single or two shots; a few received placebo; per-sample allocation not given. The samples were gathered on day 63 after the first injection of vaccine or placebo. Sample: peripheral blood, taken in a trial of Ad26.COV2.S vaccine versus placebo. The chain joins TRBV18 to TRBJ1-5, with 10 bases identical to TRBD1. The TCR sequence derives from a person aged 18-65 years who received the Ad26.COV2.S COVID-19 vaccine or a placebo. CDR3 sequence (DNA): TGTGCCAGCTCAGCGGGACAGGGGATGGGTCAGCCCCAGCATTTT. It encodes CASSAGQGMGQPQHF.